Listed below are T cell receptor beta chains from one sample, sequenced in a study of blood T cell repertoires in COVID-19. Some clones are missing from TCRdb's copy, which holds only in-frame ones; the method was immunoSEQ multiplex PCR. The sample has just under 30,000 clones; about nine tenths are singletons. Sequenced sample: peripheral blood. The receptors derive from a human donor with active COVID-19. The donor label of this sample is uncertain. Each CDR3 is given with its conserved first and last residue. D genes are given only for firm matches. Expanded clones get a size class; other rows say once, few or many, or leave the size out.

>TRBV5-4|TRBD1|TRBJ1-3|few
TGTGCCAGCAGCTTGGTGGGACAGCTGAGCTCTGGAAACACCATATATTTT
CASSLVGQLSSGNTIYF
>TRBV7-9|.|TRBJ1-3|.
TGTGCCAGCAGCTTATGGGGCGGAGGACAGGGAAACACCATATATTTT
CASSLWGGGQGNTIYF
>TRBV10-3|TRBD2|TRBJ2-1|few
TGTGCCATCAGTGAGTCGGGTGCGGCGGGGGGCCGGAATGAGCAGTTCTTC
CAISESGAAGGRNEQFF
>TRBV4-1|TRBD1|TRBJ2-7|.
TGCGCCAGCAGCCAAGAAGGGACAGGGGGGGAGCAGTACTTC
CASSQEGTGGEQYF
>TRBV30|.|TRBJ2-3|.
TGTGCCTGGGACAGGTCTGGCACAGATACGCAGTATTTT
CAWDRSGTDTQYF
>TRBV9|.|TRBJ2-3|.
TGTGCCAGCAGCGTAGGGGGGGGCGCAGATACGCAGTATTTT
CASSVGGGADTQYF
>TRBV15|.|TRBJ1-3|.
TGTGCCACCAGCAGAGGGAGGCCAAGCTCTGGAAACACCATATATTTT
CATSRGRPSSGNTIYF
>TRBV6-5|.|TRBJ2-7|.
TGTGCCAGCAGCGACAGGTGGAGCTCCTACGAGCAGTACTTC
CASSDRWSSYEQYF
>TRBV7-6|TRBD1|TRBJ1-1|.
TGTGCCAGCAGCCCCCGGGACAGGGCCACTGAAGCTTTCTTT
CASSPRDRATEAFF
>TRBV27|TRBD1|TRBJ2-2|.
TGTGCCAGCGCCGCAGGACAGGGATACACCGGGGAGCTGTTTTTT
CASAAGQGYTGELFF
>TRBV11-2|.|TRBJ1-2|.
TGTGCCAGCAGCTTAGTCACTAGGGGCTACACCTTC
CASSLVTRGYTF
>TRBV5-1|TRBD2|TRBJ2-1|.
TGCGCCAGCAGCTTCGCCGGGACTAGCGGGAGCGGAGAGCAGTTCTTC
CASSFAGTSGSGEQFF
>TRBV27|.|TRBJ2-7|.
TGTGCCAGCAGTTTATCGGGCGGGGTTTTAAAGCCCTACGAGCAGTACTTC
CASSLSGGVLKPYEQYF
>TRBV2|TRBD2|TRBJ2-1|.
TGTGCCAGCAGAGGTAGCGGGGGTTACAATGAGCAGTTCTTC
CASRGSGGYNEQFF
>TRBV18|TRBD1|TRBJ1-2|.
TGTGCCAGCTCACCCTCCGGACAGGGCGGAAATACCTTC
CASSPSGQGGNTF
>TRBV18|.|TRBJ1-4|.
TGTGCCAGCGGGCTTAATGAAAAACTGTTTTTT
CASGLNEKLFF
>TRBV19|TRBD1|TRBJ1-5|.
TGTGCCAGTGGACAGGGATATAGCAATCAGCCCCAGCATTTT
CASGQGYSNQPQHF
>TRBV20-1|TRBD1|TRBJ1-4|.
TGCAGTGCTAGTAGCGACAGGGTGGGAAAACTGTTTTTT
CSASSDRVGKLFF
>TRBV5-1|TRBD2|TRBJ2-2|few
TGCGCCAGCAGCTTTCCCGGGGGGTCGGGAGACACCGGGGAGCTGTTTTTT
CASSFPGGSGDTGELFF
>TRBV5-1|TRBD1|TRBJ1-1|.
TGCGCCAGCAGCTCTGGGACAGGGAACACTGAAGCTTTCTTT
CASSSGTGNTEAFF
>TRBV29-1|TRBD1|TRBJ2-2|once
TGCAGCGTCCGACAGGGTTTGAACACCGGGGAGCTGTTTTTT
CSVRQGLNTGELFF
>TRBV5-6|.|TRBJ2-5|.
TGTGCCAGCAGCAATGTACTCGGGGAGACCCAGTACTTC
CASSNVLGETQYF
>TRBV5-6|TRBD1|TRBJ1-5|.
TGTGCCAGCAGCTTGTTTCAGGGGGCGGGCAATCAGCCCCAGCATTTT
CASSLFQGAGNQPQHF
>TRBV27|TRBD1|TRBJ2-4|.
TGTGCCAGCGGCCGGGACAGGGGACAAAACATTCAGTACTTC
CASGRDRGQNIQYF
>TRBV6-2/TRBV6-3|TRBD1|TRBJ1-1|.
TGTGCCAGCAGTTACCCGGGACAGGGGTACACTGAAGCTTTCTTT
CASSYPGQGYTEAFF
>TRBV24-1|TRBD1|TRBJ2-1|.
TGTGCCACCAGTGACCACTGGGACAGCAGTATACGGCATGAGCAGTTCTTC
CATSDHWDSSIRHEQFF
>TRBV30|.|TRBJ2-1|.
TGTGCCTGGAGTGGGCCGGGAAGCTCCTACAATGAGCAGTTCTTC
CAWSGPGSSYNEQFF
>TRBV13|TRBD2|TRBJ2-5|.
TGTGCCAGCAGCTTTTCGCGGGGGGGTGGAGAGACCCAGTACTTC
CASSFSRGGGETQYF
>TRBV7-7|.|TRBJ2-1|.
TGTGCTAGCAGCTTAGAGCGCGGGAATGAGCAGTTCTTC
CASSLERGNEQFF
>TRBV12-3/TRBV12-4|TRBD1|TRBJ1-1|.
TGTGCCAGTGACAGGGTAGGCACTGAAGCTTTCTTT
CASDRVGTEAFF
>TRBV5-4|TRBD1|TRBJ1-2|.
TGTGCCAGCAGCTTGGTGGACAGGGGGCGCGACTACACCTTC
CASSLVDRGRDYTF
>TRBV9|.|TRBJ1-1|.
TGTGCCAGCAGCGCCGGAGACGGAACTGAAGCTTTCTTT
CASSAGDGTEAFF
>TRBV5-1|.|TRBJ1-1|.
TGCGCCAGCCACCCTGGGGGACTGATGAACACTGAAGCTTTCTTT
CASHPGGLMNTEAFF
>TRBV7-3|.|TRBJ2-1|.
TGTGCCAGCAGCCCTGGCACAGGAAGCAATGAGCAGTTCTTC
CASSPGTGSNEQFF
>TRBV7-3|TRBD1|TRBJ2-3|.
TGTGCCAGCAGCCCTGACCAGGGGGCAGATACGCAGTATTTT
CASSPDQGADTQYF
>TRBV4-1|TRBD2|TRBJ2-7|.
TGCGCCAGCAGCCAATGGAACCTAGCGGGAGCCTACGAGCAGTACTTC
CASSQWNLAGAYEQYF
>TRBV10-3|.|TRBJ1-2|.
TGTGCCATCAGTGACCACGGGGGAACTAACTATGGCTACACCTTC
CAISDHGGTNYGYTF
>TRBV7-8|.|TRBJ1-4|.
TGTGCCAGCAGCTTAGGCGTCCCGACAACTAATGAAAAACTGTTTTTT
CASSLGVPTTNEKLFF
>TRBV23-1|.|TRBJ1-2|.
TGCGCCAGCAGTCATAACCCCTTCGACCAAGGAGGTAACTATGGCTACACCTTC
CASSHNPFDQGGNYGYTF
>TRBV25-1|TRBD1|TRBJ1-2|.
TGTGCCAGCAGTGAGCAGGGGGGATTCACCTATGGCTACACCTTC
CASSEQGGFTYGYTF
>TRBV9|.|TRBJ1-1|.
TGTGCCAGCGCCCCATCCGGGGGGGGGCGATTCACTGAAGCTTTCTTT
CASAPSGGGRFTEAFF
>TRBV28|TRBD2|TRBJ2-7|.
TGTGCCAGCAGGCAAGGGAGGGGACTTTCTGCCTCCTACGAGCAGTACTTC
CASRQGRGLSASYEQYF
>TRBV3-1/TRBV3-2|TRBD2|TRBJ2-3|.
TGTGCCAGCAGCCGAGGTGGCGGGGGGGCCGCAGATACGCAGTATTTT
CASSRGGGGAADTQYF
>TRBV12-3/TRBV12-4|.|TRBJ1-1|.
TGTGCCAGCAGTAAAGGGGCAGGGCGTGAAGCTTTCTTT
CASSKGAGREAFF
>TRBV10-2|.|TRBJ2-3|once
TGCGCCTCGGCCGGGCGGGGCGCTAGCACAGATACGCAGTATTTT
CASAGRGASTDTQYF
>TRBV5-4|.|TRBJ2-2|.
TGTGCCAGCATCCAGGGGGGAAGCACCGGGGAGCTGTTTTTT
CASIQGGSTGELFF
>TRBV28|.|TRBJ2-7|.
TGTGCCAGCAGCCGTATAGGAGGGAACGAGCAGTACTTC
CASSRIGGNEQYF
>TRBV7-9|.|TRBJ2-7|.
TGTGCCAGCAGCTTAGAAACCGGTACCTACGAGCAGTACTTC
CASSLETGTYEQYF
>TRBV6-6|.|TRBJ2-5|once
TGTGCCAGCAGATGGGGGCGGATTGGGGAGACCCAGTACTTC
CASRWGRIGETQYF
>TRBV18|.|TRBJ1-2|.
TGTGCCAGCTCACCACCCTACAGGCTGACCAACTATGGCTACACCTTC
CASSPPYRLTNYGYTF
>TRBV9|TRBD2|TRBJ2-7|.
TGTGCCAGCAGCCCCCAGTCTGGCGGGAGAGGCTACGAGCAGTACTTC
CASSPQSGGRGYEQYF
>TRBV28|.|TRBJ1-5|.
TGTGCCAGCAGTTTGTCGTCCAGACTAACGCGGCAGCCCCAGCATTTT
CASSLSSRLTRQPQHF
>TRBV6-6|.|TRBJ2-3|.
TGTGCCAGCTGTCAGCTCCCGGGGGGCTCTAGCACAGATACGCAGTATTTT
CASCQLPGGSSTDTQYF